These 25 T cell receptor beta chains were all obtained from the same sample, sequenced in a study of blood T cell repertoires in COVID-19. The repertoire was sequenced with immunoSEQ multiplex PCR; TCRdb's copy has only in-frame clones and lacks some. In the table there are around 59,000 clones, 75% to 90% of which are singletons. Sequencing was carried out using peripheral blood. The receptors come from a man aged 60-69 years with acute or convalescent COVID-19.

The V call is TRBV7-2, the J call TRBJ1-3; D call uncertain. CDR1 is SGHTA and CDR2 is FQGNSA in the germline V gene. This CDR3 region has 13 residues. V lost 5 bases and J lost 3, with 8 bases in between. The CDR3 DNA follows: TGTGCCAGCAGCCCTATGAGTGGAAACACCATATATTTT. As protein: CASSPMSGNTIYF.

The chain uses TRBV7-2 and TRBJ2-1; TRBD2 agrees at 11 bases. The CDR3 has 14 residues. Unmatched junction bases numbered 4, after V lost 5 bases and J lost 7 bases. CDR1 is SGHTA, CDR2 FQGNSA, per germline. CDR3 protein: CASSHGTSGNEQFF. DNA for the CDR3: TGTGCCAGCAGCCACGGGACTAGCGGAAATGAGCAGTTCTTC.

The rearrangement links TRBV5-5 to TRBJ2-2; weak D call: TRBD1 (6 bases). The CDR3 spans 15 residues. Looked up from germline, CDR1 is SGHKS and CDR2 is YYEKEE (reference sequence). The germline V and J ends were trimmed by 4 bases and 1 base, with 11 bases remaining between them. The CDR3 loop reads CASSLTGQNTGELFF. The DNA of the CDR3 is TGTGCCAGCAGCCTGACAGGTCAGAACACCGGGGAGCTGTTTTTT.

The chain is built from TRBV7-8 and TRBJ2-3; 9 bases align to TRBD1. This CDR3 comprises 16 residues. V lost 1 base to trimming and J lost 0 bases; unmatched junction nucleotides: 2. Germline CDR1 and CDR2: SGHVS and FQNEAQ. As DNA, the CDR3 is TGTGCCAGCAGCTTAGTGACAGGGGGGAGCACAGATACGCAGTATTTT. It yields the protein CASSLVTGGSTDTQYF. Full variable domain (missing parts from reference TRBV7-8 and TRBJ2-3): GAGVSQSPRYKVAKRGQDVALRCDPISGHVSLFWYQQALGQGPEFLTYFQNEAQLDKSGLPSDRFFAERPEGSVSTLKIQRTQQEDSAVYLCASSLVTGGSTDTQYFGPGTRLTVL.

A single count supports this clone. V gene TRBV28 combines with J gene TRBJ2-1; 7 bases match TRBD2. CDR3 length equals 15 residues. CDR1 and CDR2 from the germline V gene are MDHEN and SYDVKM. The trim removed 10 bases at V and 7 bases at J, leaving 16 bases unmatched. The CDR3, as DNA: TGTGCCACTCGGAGCCTCGGACGGCGGGGGAATGAGCAGTTCTTC. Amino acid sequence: CATRSLGRRGNEQFF.

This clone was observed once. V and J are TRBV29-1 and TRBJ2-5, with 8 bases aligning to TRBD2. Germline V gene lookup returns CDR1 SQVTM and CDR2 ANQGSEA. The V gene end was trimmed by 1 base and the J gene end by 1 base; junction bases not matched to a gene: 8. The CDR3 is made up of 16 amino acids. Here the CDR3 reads CSVEVSREGIQETQYF. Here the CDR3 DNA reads TGCAGCGTTGAAGTTAGTCGGGAGGGAATCCAAGAGACCCAGTACTTC.

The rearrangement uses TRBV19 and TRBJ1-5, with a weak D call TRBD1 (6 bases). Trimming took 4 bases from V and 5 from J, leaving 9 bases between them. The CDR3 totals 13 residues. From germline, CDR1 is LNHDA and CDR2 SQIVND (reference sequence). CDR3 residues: CASSRDTDQPQHF. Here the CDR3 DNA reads TGTGCCAGTAGTAGGGACACCGATCAGCCCCAGCATTTT.

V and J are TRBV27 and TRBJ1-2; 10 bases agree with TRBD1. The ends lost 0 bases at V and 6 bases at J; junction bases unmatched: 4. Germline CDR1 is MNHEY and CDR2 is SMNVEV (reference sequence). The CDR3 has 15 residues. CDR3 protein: CASSLSRQGANGYTF. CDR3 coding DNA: TGTGCCAGCAGTTTATCCCGACAGGGGGCAAATGGCTACACCTTC.

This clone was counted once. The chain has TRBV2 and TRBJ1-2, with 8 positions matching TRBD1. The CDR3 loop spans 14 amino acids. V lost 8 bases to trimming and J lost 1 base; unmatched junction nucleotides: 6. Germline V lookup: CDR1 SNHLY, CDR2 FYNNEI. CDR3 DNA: TGTGCCAGCTCCCGGACAGGGTTTAACTATGGCTACACCTTC. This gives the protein CASSRTGFNYGYTF.

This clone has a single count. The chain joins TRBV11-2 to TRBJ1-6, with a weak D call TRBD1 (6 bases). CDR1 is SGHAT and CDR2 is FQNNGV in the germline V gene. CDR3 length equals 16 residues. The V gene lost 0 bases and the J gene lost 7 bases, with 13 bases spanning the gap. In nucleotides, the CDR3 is TGTGCCAGCAGCTTAGATTCGGGGCAGGGGAATTCACCCCTCCACTTT. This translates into CASSLDSGQGNSPLHF.

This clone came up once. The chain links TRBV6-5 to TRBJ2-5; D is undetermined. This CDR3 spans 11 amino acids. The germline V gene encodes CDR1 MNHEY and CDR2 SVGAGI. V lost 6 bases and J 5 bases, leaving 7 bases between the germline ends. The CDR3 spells CASRRLETQYF. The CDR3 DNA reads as TGTGCCAGCAGACGACTTGAGACCCAGTACTTC.

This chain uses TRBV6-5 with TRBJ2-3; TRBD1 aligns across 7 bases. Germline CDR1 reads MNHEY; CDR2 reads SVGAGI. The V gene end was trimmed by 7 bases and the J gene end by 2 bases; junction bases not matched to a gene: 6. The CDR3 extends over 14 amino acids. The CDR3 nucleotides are TGTGCCAGCACCCCGGGACAGAACACAGATACGCAGTATTTT. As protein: CASTPGQNTDTQYF.

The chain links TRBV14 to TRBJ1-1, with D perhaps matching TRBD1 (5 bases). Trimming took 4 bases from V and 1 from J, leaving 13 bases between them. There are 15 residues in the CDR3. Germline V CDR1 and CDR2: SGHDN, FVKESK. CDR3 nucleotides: TGTGCCAGCAGCCCCAGGGCAGGCCCGAACACTGAAGCTTTCTTT. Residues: CASSPRAGPNTEAFF.

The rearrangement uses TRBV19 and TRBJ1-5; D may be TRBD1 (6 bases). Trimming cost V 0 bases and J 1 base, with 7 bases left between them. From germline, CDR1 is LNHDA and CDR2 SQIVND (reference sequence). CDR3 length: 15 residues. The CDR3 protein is CASSIDRGSNQPQHF. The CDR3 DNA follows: TGTGCCAGTAGTATAGACAGGGGAAGCAATCAGCCCCAGCATTTT.

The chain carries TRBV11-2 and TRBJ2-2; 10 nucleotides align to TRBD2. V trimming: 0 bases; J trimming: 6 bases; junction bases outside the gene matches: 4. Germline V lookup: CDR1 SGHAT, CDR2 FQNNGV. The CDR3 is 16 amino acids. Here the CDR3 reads CASSLDLLAGPGELFF. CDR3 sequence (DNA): TGTGCCAGCAGCTTAGATCTACTAGCGGGACCCGGGGAGCTGTTTTTT.

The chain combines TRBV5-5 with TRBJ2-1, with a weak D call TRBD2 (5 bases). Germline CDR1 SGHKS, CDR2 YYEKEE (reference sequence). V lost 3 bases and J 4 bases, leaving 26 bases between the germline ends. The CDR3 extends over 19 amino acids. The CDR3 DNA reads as TGTGCCAGCAGCTCGACGAGGGAAGGAGTTCCGGGCAAGTACAATGAGCAGTTCTTC. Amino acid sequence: CASSSTREGVPGKYNEQFF.

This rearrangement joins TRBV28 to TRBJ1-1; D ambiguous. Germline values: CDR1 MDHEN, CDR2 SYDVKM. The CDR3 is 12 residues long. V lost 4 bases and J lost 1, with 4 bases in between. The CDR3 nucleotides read TGTGCCAGCAGTTCAAAGAACACTGAAGCTTTCTTT. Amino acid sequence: CASSSKNTEAFF.

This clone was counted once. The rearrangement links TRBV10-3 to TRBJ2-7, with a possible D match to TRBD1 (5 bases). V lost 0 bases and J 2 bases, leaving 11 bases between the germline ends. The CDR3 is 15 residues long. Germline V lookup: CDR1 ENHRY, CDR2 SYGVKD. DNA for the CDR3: TGTGCCATCAGTGAGTCACAGGAACCCCCCTACGAGCAGTACTTC. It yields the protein CAISESQEPPYEQYF.

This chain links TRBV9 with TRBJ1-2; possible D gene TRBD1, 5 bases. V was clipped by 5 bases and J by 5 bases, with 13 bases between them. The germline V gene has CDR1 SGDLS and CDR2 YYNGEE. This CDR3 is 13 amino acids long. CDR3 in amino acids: CASRGGTGYGYTF. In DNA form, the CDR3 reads TGTGCCAGCAGGGGAGGGACGGGGTATGGCTACACCTTC.

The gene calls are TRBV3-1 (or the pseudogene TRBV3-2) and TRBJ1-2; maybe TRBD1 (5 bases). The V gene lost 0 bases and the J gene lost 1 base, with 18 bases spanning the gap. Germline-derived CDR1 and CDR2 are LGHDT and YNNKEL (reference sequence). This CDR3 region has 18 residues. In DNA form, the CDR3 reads TGTGCCAGCAGCCAAGAACCCCAATGGGAGGGGCTTAACTATGGCTACACCTTC. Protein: CASSQEPQWEGLNYGYTF.

This CDR3 reads CASSKSLAGSSTGELFF. CDR3 nucleotides: TGTGCCAGCAGCAAGTCACTAGCGGGGAGTAGCACCGGGGAGCTGTTTTTT. The V and J genes are TRBV9 and TRBJ2-2; TRBD2 agrees at 10 bases. The ends lost 4 bases at V and 4 bases at J; junction bases unmatched: 10. Germline CDR1 and CDR2: SGDLS and YYNGEE. The CDR3 consists of 17 residues. Supplemented by reference TRBV9 and TRBJ2-2, the full variable domain reads DSGVTQTPKHLITATGQRVTLRCSPRSGDLSVYWYQQSLDQGLQFLIQYYNGEERAKGNILERFSAQQFPDLHSELNLSSLELGDSALYFCASSKSLAGSSTGELFFGEGSRLTVL.

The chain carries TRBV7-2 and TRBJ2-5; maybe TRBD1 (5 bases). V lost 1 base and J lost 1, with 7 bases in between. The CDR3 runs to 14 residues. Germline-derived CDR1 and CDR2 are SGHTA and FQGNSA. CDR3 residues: CASSLGGTQETQYF. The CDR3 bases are TGTGCCAGCAGCTTAGGGGGCACCCAAGAGACCCAGTACTTC.

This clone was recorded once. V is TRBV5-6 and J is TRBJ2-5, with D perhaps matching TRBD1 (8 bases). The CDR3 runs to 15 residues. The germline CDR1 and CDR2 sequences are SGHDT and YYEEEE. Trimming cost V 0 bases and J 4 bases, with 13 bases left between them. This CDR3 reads CASSLGTGRGETQYF. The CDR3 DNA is TGTGCCAGCAGCTTGGGGACAGGGAGGGGAGAGACCCAGTACTTC.

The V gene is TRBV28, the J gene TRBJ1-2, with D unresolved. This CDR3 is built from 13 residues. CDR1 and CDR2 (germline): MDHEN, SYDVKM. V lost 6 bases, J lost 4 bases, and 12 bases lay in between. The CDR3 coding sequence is TGTGCCAGCAGACCAGGAATTAGCTATGGCTACACCTTC. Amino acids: CASRPGISYGYTF.

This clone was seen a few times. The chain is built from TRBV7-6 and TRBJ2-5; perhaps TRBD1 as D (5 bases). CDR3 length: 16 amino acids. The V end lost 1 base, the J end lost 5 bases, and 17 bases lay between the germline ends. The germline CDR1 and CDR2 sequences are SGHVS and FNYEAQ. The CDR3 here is CASSLVGVQGRETQYF. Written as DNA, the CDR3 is TGTGCCAGCAGCTTAGTAGGGGTCCAGGGCAGGGAGACCCAGTACTTC.